This TCR beta chain appears in the sequencing data of a study of spatial heterogeneity in lung cancer (dated by TCRdb to the late 2010s). For the study in its entirety: Donors were 72 patients with early-stage, untreated non-small cell lung cancer from the lung TRACERx cohort. Follow-up PBMC samples were sequenced whenever available, with the median time to follow-up being about two years after resection. Beta-chain transcripts were consistently detected in greater numbers than alpha-chain transcripts, which likely reflected higher beta-chain transcript abundance. In the raw uncorrected reads, each unique combination of TCR and UMI appeared more than ten times on average. The study quantitatively compared TCR alpha and beta repertoires across multiple tumor regions, matched nontumor lung and blood in non-small cell lung cancer. The study linked features of the TCR repertoire to counts of nonsynonymous mutations, which were determined by whole-exome sequencing of tumor tissue. At surgery, over 200 tumor regions, around 67 matched nontumor lung samples and 56 PBMC samples were TCR-sequenced for both alpha and beta chains.

As encoded in the germline V gene, CDR1 is MDHEN while CDR2 is SYDVKM. The germline V and J ends show losses of 4 bases and 4 bases respectively, and no gene match explains 8 bases of the junction. CDR3 length: 15 amino acids, cysteine to phenylalanine. The read is trimmed to its CDR3 DNA, 45 bases read in frame from base 1. What the authors observed across the whole study: Ubiquitous expanded tumor TCRs showed up in blood more often at tumor resection than at routine follow-up. Comparisons of baseline and follow-up blood repertoires included only around 14 patients. Additional single-cell paired TCR alpha and beta sequencing was considered necessary to confirm, at a functional level, the hypothesis that regional TCRs recognize regional mutations.

The label giving this sample's time point can be read as: blood at routine non-recurrence follow-up after resection. For TCR sequencing, whole RNA was extracted from tumor and nontumor lung tissue, or from cryopreserved PBMC samples, and no cell sorting was done. A patient was chosen for TCR sequencing only when enough RNA was available from at least two tumor regions. Library generation was performed with 5' RACE. Sequenced on a NextSeq 500. To allow correction of PCR and sequencing errors, the TCR library protocol tagged every TCR cDNA molecule with a unique molecular identifier. On the authors' methods: TCR identification, UMI-based error correction and CDR3 extraction were all carried out with Decombinator tools. TCRs above a frequency of 2 per 1,000, corresponding to the top 1% of the tumor frequency distribution, were defined as expanded. Each repertoire was subsampled 100 times to 5,000 TCRs, after which Renyi diversity was computed with the R vegan package. CDR3 similarity networks were built from amino acid triplet string-kernel similarity, with CDR3s being connected when pairwise similarity was above 0.82. TCRdb cleaned the public reads at Q25 with fastp, built clones with MiXCR and kept in-frame beta chains. Rows with a matching CDR3 protein are joined into one entry that keeps the most common DNA and genes. TCRdb's processing, not the study's, gives the V and J calls here. This sample has about 120,000 distinct CDR3 sequences in its table, and 9% to 15% of those were observed once. The ten largest clones take up roughly 15% of the sample.

This clonotype was picked up a small number of times. Its antigen remains undetermined. Per-base qualities were not stored, and no clone one base away is much larger. The starting material was PBMCs, obtained at follow-up. This clonotype originated in a male donor with early-stage non-small cell lung cancer. The rearrangement joined TRBV28 to TRBJ1-2; the central 8 bases match TRBD1. The CDR3 protein is CASSSTGGGSYGYTF. Here is the DNA: TGTGCCAGCAGTTCTACAGGGGGTGGATCCTATGGCTACACCTTC.